The 19 T cell receptor beta chains below come from one sample, sequenced in a study of T-cell reconstitution after alpha-beta-depleted transplantation in children. Unique molecular identifiers featured in how the TCRbeta library was prepared. TCRdb processed the PCR reads anew with MiXCR; each CDR3 protein has one entry. Of roughly 300,000 distinct CDR3 sequences in the sample, roughly 10% were seen once. The sequenced sample was peripheral blood, obtained 180 days after TCRalphabeta/CD19-depleted stem cell transplant. Receptor source: a male patient between 2 and 15 years old who had a stem cell transplant for chronic granulomatous disease, so the T cells may come from the graft donor.

This clonotype came up many times. The chain is built from TRBV12-3 or TRBV12-4 and TRBJ2-7, with a weak D call TRBD2 (5 bases). The length of the CDR3 is 12 residues. The V gene lost 5 bases and the J gene lost 3 bases, with 8 bases spanning the gap. CDR3: CASSPDYYEQYF. CDR3 coding DNA: TGTGCCAGCAGTCCCGACTACTACGAGCAGTACTTC.

This clonotype was seen many times. The gene calls are TRBV20-1 and TRBJ2-5; D is perhaps TRBD1 or TRBD2 (6 bases each). The CDR3 totals 13 residues. Deletions cut 1 base from V and 5 bases from J, with 11 bases between. Germline V gives CDR1 DFQATT, CDR2 SNEGSKA (reference sequence). CDR3 bases: TGCAGTGCTAGAGTAGGGGGAGGCGAGACCCAGTACTTC. It encodes CSARVGGGETQYF.

Note on this clonotype: One base away lies a much larger clone, so this may be a sequencing read error. V gene TRBV6-2 or TRBV6-3 combines with J gene TRBJ2-7; D is unclear. This CDR3 region has 17 residues. Trimming shortened V by 6 bases and J by 3 bases, and 24 bases separated the two germline ends. Looked up from germline, CDR1 is MNHEY and CDR2 is SVGEGT. The chain's CDR3 is CASSLDIAYLIRYEQYF. The CDR3 region has the DNA TGTGCCAGCAGCCTAGACATCGCCTATCTGATACGCTACGAGCAGTACTTC.

This clonotype was counted many times. This chain links TRBV7-2 with TRBJ1-2; 10 nucleotides align to TRBD1. The V segment lost 3 bases and the J segment 3 bases; nucleotides outside the gene matches: 7. Germline V CDR1 and CDR2: SGHTA, FQGNSA. CDR3 length: 16 amino acids. This CDR3 is CASSFSDRGYHYGYTF. CDR3 DNA sequence: TGTGCCAGCAGCTTCTCGGACAGGGGGTACCACTATGGCTACACCTTC. The full variable domain, its missing parts supplied by reference TRBV7-2 and TRBJ1-2, is GAGVSQSPSNKVTEKGKDVELRCDPISGHTALYWYRQSLGQGLEFLIYFQGNSAPDKSGLPSDRFSAERTGGSVSTLTIQRTQQEDSAVYLCASSFSDRGYHYGYTFGSGTRLTVV.

V usage is TRBV5-6 and J usage is TRBJ1-5; D is uncertain. The CDR3 is 14 amino acids. V was cut by 0 bases and J by 2 bases, with 6 bases left in between. From germline, CDR1 is SGHDT and CDR2 YYEEEE. CDR3 protein: CASSLVHGNQPQHF. The CDR3 region has the DNA TGTGCCAGCAGCTTGGTGCATGGCAATCAGCCCCAGCATTTT. The full variable domain, rest sourced from reference TRBV5-6 and TRBJ1-5, is DAGVTQSPTHLIKTRGQQVTLRCSPKSGHDTVSWYQQALGQGPQFIFQYYEEEERQRGNFPDRFSGHQFPNYSSELNVNALLLGDSALYLCASSLVHGNQPQHFGDGTRLSIL.

In its sample, this clonotype was seen many times. The chain uses TRBV12-3 or TRBV12-4 and TRBJ1-5, with D perhaps matching TRBD1 (6 bases). V was pared by 7 bases and J by 3 bases, with 16 bases between. The CDR3 is 15 residues long. The CDR3 DNA is TGTGCCAGCAAGTTTAAGGGACAATTCAATCAGCCCCAGCATTTT. This sequence encodes CASKFKGQFNQPQHF.

Concerning this clonotype itself: A read error may explain this, as a much larger clone is one base away. The chain combines TRBV3-1 with TRBJ2-5; D is unclear. The CDR3 covers 15 residues. The V gene's germline CDR1 is LGHDT and CDR2 YNNKEL (reference sequence). The CDR3 loop reads CASSHLMTRKETKYF. CDR3 DNA: TGTGCCAGCAGCCATCTCATGACGCGCAAAGAGACCAAGTACTTC.

A remark on this clonotype: Being one base from a much bigger clone, this may be a read error. This chain uses TRBV4-3 with TRBJ2-2; 7 positions match TRBD1. CDR3 size: 17 residues. Germline assignment: CDR1 LGHNA and CDR2 YSLEER. This chain's CDR3 is CAISQAFGTANTGELFF. CDR3 coding DNA: TGCGCCATCAGCCAAGCTTTCGGGACAGCGAACACCGGGGAGCTGTTTTTT.

This clonotype has at least ten counts. CDR3 amino acids: CASSRVGRGNQPQHF. CDR3 nucleotides: TGTGCCAGTAGCCGCGTAGGGCGCGGCAATCAGCCCCAGCATTTT. The rearrangement joins TRBV19 to TRBJ1-5; D unclear. Germline assignment: CDR1 LNHDA and CDR2 SQIVND (reference sequence). Trimming removed 6 bases from V and 2 bases from J, with 14 bases in between. The CDR3 length is 15 residues.

This clonotype was counted many times. The chain employs TRBV29-1 and TRBJ2-1; unclear D gene. V shed 1 base and J shed 5 bases, with 6 bases lying between them. Germline V gene data show CDR1 as SQVTM and CDR2 as ANQGSEA. This CDR3 has 12 amino acids. The DNA for the CDR3 is TGCAGCGTTGAAGGGCGCCACAATGAGCAGTTCTTC. As protein: CSVEGRHNEQFF.

The chain employs TRBV6-5 and TRBJ1-2; D is possibly TRBD1 (6 bases). Germline V lookup: CDR1 MNHEY, CDR2 SVGAGI. The V end lost 2 bases, the J end lost 3 bases, and 10 bases lay between the germline ends. This CDR3 contains 14 residues. This CDR3 reads CASSYAAGDYGYTF. The DNA for the CDR3 is TGTGCCAGCAGTTACGCGGCAGGGGACTATGGCTACACCTTC.

The table lists this clonotype with many counts. The rearrangement links TRBV20-1 to TRBJ1-2; no clear D. The V end lost 2 bases, the J end lost 5 bases, and 12 bases lay between the germline ends. The CDR3 covers 13 residues. Germline V gene sequence: CDR1 DFQATT, CDR2 SNEGSKA (reference sequence). The CDR3 loop is CSARSPNEYGYTF. As DNA, the CDR3 is TGCAGTGCTAGATCGCCGAACGAGTATGGCTACACCTTC.

This clonotype was recorded many times. The rearrangement joins TRBV15 to TRBJ2-5; no firm D call. The length of the CDR3 is 15 residues. Trimming cost V 2 bases and J 4 bases, with 14 bases left between them. Germline loops: CDR1 LNHNV, CDR2 YYDKDF (reference sequence). CDR3 in amino acids: CATSRLNPQSETQYF. The DNA of the CDR3 is TGTGCCACCAGCAGATTGAACCCCCAATCAGAGACCCAGTACTTC. Complete variable domain (other parts from reference TRBV15 and TRBJ2-5): DAMVIQNPRYQVTQFGKPVTLSCSQTLNHNVMYWYQQKSSQAPKLLFHYYDKDFNNEADTPDNFQSRRPNTSFCFLDIRSPGLGDTAMYLCATSRLNPQSETQYFGPGTRLLVL.

This clonotype was seen only once. This sequence joins TRBV15 and TRBJ2-1; D is uncertain. Germline values: CDR1 LNHNV, CDR2 YYDKDF (reference sequence). The CDR3 covers 13 residues. The V end was cut by 1 base, the J end by 8 bases, with 9 bases between. This CDR3 reads CATSRGLRDEQFF. The CDR3 bases are TGTGCCACCAGCAGAGGCCTGCGAGATGAGCAGTTCTTC.

At least ten counts were recorded for this clonotype. The chain employs TRBV20-1 and TRBJ2-7; D remains ambiguous. The CDR3 runs to 13 residues. CDR1 DFQATT and CDR2 SNEGSKA come from the germline V gene (reference sequence). V lost 3 bases and J lost 0, with 9 bases in between. The DNA for the CDR3 is TGCAGTGCTAGGGTCTCGAGCTCCTACGAGCAGTACTTC. Its protein is CSARVSSSYEQYF.

Concerning this clonotype itself: Because the CDR3 is missing its conserved closing phenylalanine or tryptophan, this is likely a read error. The chain links TRBV28 to TRBJ2-2; D perhaps matches TRBD2 (5 bases). Per the germline V gene, CDR1 is MDHEN and CDR2 is SYDVKM. This CDR3 is 14 amino acids long. Trimming took off 11 bases at V and 6 bases at J, with 19 bases between the two ends. CDR3 nucleotides: TGTGCCTCGCGGGCTAGGGAACAGTCCGGGGAGCTGTTTTAT. Residues: CASRAREQSGELFY.

In this sample, this clonotype turned up many times. The V and J genes are TRBV28 and TRBJ1-4, with TRBD1 matching over 7 bases. V lost 6 bases, J lost 5 bases, and 12 bases stayed unmatched. Germline lookup yields CDR1 MDHEN and CDR2 SYDVKM. The length of the CDR3 is 16 residues. CDR3 residues: CASSRDRGPLNEKLFF. The DNA for the CDR3 is TGTGCCAGCAGCCGGGACAGAGGGCCCCTGAATGAAAAACTGTTTTTT.

This clonotype was found many times. The J gene is TRBJ2-5, the V gene TRBV5-1, with a tentative D call TRBD1 (6 bases). V was shortened by 0 bases and J by 2 bases, with 14 bases between the two germline ends. The CDR3 runs to 16 residues. CDR1 is SGHRS, CDR2 YFSETQ, per germline. CDR3 nucleotides: TGCGCCAGCAGCTTGGGGACTTTTGACAGGCAAGAGACCCAGTACTTC. Translated, it gives CASSLGTFDRQETQYF.

This clonotype was found many times. The genes are TRBV7-9 and TRBJ2-5, with D possibly being TRBD1 (5 bases). CDR1 and CDR2 from the germline V gene are SEHNR and FQNEAQ (reference sequence). The CDR3 totals 18 residues. V lost 0 bases and J 5 bases, leaving 22 bases between the germline ends. The CDR3 DNA is TGTGCCAGCAGCTTAGCGCAGGGTGGATTGATGGAACGGGAGACCCAGTACTTC. Translation: CASSLAQGGLMERETQYF. Full variable domain (remainder filled in from reference TRBV7-9 and TRBJ2-5): DTGVSQNPRHKITKRGQNVTFRCDPISEHNRLYWYRQTLGQGPEFLTYFQNEAQLEKSRLLSDRFSAERPKGSFSTLEIQRTEQGDSAMYLCASSLAQGGLMERETQYFGPGTRLLVL.